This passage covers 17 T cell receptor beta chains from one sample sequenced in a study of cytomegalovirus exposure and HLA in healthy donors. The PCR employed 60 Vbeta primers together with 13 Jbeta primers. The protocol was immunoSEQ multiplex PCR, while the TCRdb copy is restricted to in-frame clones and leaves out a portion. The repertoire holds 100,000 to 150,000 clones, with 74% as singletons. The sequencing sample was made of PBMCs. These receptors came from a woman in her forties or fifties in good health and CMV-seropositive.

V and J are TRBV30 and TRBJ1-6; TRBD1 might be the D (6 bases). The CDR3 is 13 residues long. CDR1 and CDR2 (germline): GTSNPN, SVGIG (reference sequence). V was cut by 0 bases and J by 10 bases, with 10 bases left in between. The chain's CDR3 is CAWSVQGHSPLHF. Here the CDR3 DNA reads TGTGCCTGGAGTGTACAGGGACACTCACCCCTCCACTTT.

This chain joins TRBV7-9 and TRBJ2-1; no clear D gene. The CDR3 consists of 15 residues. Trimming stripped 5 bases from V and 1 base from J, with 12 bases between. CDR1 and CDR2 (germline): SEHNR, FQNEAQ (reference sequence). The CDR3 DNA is TGTGCCAGCAGCCTCCATCAGGAATCCTACAATGAGCAGTTCTTC. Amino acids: CASSLHQESYNEQFF. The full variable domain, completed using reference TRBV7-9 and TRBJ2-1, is DTGVSQNPRHKITKRGQNVTFRCDPISEHNRLYWYRQTLGQGPEFLTYFQNEAQLEKSRLLSDRFSAERPKGSFSTLEIQRTEQGDSAMYLCASSLHQESYNEQFFGPGTRLTVL.

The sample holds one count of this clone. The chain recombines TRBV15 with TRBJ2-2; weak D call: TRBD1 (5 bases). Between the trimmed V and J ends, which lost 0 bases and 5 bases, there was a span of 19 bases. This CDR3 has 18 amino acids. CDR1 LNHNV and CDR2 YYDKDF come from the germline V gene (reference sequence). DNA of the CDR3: TGTGCCACCAGCAGAGATTACTTTTCCCACAGGTCGACCGGGGAGCTGTTTTTT. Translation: CATSRDYFSHRSTGELFF.

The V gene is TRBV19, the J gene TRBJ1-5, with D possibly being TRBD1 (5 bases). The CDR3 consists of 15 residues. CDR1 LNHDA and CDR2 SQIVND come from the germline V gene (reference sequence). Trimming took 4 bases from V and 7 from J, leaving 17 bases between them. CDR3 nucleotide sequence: TGTGCCAGTAGTAGGAGGGGCGGGTCCGGGCAGCCCCAGCATTTT. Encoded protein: CASSRRGGSGQPQHF.

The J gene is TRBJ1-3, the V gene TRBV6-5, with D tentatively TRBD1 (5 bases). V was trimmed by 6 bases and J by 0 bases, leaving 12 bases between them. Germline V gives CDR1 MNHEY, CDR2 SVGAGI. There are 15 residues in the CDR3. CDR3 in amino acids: CASRPGTLSGNTIYF. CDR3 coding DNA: TGTGCCAGCAGGCCAGGGACTCTCTCTGGAAACACCATATATTTT.

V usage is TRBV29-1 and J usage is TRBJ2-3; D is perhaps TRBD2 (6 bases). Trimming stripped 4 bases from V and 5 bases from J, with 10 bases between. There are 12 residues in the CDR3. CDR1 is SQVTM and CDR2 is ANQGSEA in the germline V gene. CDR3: CSVALALDTQYF. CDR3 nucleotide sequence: TGCAGCGTTGCCCTAGCGTTAGATACGCAGTATTTT.

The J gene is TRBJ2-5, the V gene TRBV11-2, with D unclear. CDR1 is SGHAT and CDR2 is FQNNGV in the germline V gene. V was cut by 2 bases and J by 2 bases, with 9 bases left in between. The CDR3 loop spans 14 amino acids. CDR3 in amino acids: CASSLFPPQETQYF. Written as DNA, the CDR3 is TGTGCCAGCAGCTTATTTCCCCCACAAGAGACCCAGTACTTC. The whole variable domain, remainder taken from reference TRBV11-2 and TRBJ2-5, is EAGVAQSPRYKIIEKRQSVAFWCNPISGHATLYWYQQILGQGPKLLIQFQNNGVVDDSQLPKDRFSAERLKGVDSTLKIQPAKLEDSAVYLCASSLFPPQETQYFGPGTRLLVL.

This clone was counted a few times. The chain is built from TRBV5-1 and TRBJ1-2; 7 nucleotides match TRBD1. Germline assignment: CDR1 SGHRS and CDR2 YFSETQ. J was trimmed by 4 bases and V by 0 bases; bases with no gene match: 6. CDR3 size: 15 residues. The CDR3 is CASSLDPGTAYGYTF. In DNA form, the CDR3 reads TGCGCCAGCAGCTTGGACCCCGGGACAGCCTATGGCTACACCTTC.

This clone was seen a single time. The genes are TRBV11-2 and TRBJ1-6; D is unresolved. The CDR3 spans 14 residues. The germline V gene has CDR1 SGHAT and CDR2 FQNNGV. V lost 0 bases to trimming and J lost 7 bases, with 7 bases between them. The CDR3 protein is CASSLEQSNSPLHF. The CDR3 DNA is TGTGCCAGCAGCTTAGAACAGAGCAATTCACCCCTCCACTTT.

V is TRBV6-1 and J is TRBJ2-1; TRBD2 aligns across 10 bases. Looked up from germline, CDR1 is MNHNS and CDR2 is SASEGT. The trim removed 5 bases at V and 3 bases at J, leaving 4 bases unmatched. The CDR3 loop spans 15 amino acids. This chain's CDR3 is CASSLAGGIYNEQFF. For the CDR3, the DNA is TGTGCCAGCAGTTTAGCGGGGGGTATCTACAATGAGCAGTTCTTC.

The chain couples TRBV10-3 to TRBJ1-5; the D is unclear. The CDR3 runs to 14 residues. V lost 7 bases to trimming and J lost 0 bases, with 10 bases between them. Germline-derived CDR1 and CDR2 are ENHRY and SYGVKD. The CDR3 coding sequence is TGTGCCATCACCCCAGTTGATAGCAATCAGCCCCAGCATTTT. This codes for CAITPVDSNQPQHF.

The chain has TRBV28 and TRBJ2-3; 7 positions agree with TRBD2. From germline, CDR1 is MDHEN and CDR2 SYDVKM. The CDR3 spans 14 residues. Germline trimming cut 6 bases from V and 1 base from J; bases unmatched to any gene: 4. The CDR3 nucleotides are TGTGCCAGCAGGTCGAGCGGGGGCACAGATACGCAGTATTTT. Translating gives CASRSSGGTDTQYF.

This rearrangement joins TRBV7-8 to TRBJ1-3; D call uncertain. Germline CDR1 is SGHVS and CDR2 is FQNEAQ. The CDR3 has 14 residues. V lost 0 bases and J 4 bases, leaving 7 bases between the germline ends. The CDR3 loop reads CASSLALGGNTIYF. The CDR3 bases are TGTGCCAGCAGCTTAGCGTTGGGCGGAAACACCATATATTTT.

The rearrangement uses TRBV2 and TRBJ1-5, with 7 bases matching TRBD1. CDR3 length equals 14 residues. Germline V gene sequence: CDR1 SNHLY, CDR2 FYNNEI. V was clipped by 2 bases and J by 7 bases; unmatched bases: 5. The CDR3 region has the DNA TGTGCCAGCAGTGAAAGACAGGGCTTCCAGCCCCAGCATTTT. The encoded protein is CASSERQGFQPQHF.

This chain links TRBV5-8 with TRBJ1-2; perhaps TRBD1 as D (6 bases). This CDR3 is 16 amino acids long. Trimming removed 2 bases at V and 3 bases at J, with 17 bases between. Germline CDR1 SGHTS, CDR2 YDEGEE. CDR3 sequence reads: CASSFRSQGSDYGYTF. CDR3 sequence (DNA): TGTGCCAGCAGCTTCCGTTCACAGGGAAGCGACTATGGCTACACCTTC.

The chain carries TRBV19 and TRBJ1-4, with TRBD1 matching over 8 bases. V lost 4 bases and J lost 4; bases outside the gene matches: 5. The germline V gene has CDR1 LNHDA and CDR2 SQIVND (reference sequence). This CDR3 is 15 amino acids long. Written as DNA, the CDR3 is TGTGCCAGTAGTACAATACAGGGGGTTAATGAAAAACTGTTTTTT. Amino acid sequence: CASSTIQGVNEKLFF. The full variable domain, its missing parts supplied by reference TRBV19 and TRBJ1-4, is DGGITQSPKYLFRKEGQNVTLSCEQNLNHDAMYWYRQDPGQGLRLIYYSQIVNDFQKGDIAEGYSVSREKKESFPLTVTSAQKNPTAFYLCASSTIQGVNEKLFFGSGTQLSVL.

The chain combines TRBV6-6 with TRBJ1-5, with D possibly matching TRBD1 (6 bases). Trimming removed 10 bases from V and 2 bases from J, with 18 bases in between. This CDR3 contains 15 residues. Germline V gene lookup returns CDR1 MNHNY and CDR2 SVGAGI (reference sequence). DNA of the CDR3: TGTGCCACCCTTCCCGAGGGGGTAGGCAATCAGCCCCAGCATTTT. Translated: CATLPEGVGNQPQHF.